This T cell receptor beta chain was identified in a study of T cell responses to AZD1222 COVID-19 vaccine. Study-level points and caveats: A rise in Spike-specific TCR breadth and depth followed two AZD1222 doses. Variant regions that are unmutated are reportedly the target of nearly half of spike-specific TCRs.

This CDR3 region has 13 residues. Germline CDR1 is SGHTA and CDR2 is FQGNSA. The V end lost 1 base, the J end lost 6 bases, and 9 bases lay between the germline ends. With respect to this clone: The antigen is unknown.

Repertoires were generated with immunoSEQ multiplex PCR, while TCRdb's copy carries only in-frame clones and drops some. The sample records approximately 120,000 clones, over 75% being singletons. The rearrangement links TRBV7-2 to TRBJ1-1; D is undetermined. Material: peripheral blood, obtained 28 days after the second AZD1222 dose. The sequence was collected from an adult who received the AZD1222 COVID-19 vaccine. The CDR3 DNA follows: TGTGCCAGCAGCTTAGTATTGAGGGCTGAAGCTTTCTTT. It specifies CASSLVLRAEAFF.